This T cell receptor beta chain came from a study of shared clonotypes between healthy human individuals. Negatively enriched CD4+ T cells were divided by CD45RA into naive and memory. Trimming shortened V by 4 bases and J by 7 bases, and 17 bases separated the two germline ends. Germline CDR1 and CDR2: SGHKS and YYEKEE (reference sequence). The CDR3 runs 14 residues. Genomic DNA per cell subset filled all wells of several immunoSEQ plates. Generated by immunoSEQ multiplex PCR, the TCRdb table keeps only in-frame clones and is missing some. The data show some 650,000 clones, less than 98% seen once. The sequence was obtained from a woman in her thirties in good health. The chain couples TRBV5-5 to TRBJ1-2; D possibly corresponds to TRBD1 (6 bases). Sequenced: naive CD4+ T cells sorted from blood. The subset: CD45RA+ positively selected. CDR3 sequence: CASSNQRGSRGYTF. The DNA for the CDR3 is TGTGCCAGCAGCAATCAAAGGGGGTCTCGTGGCTACACCTTC.